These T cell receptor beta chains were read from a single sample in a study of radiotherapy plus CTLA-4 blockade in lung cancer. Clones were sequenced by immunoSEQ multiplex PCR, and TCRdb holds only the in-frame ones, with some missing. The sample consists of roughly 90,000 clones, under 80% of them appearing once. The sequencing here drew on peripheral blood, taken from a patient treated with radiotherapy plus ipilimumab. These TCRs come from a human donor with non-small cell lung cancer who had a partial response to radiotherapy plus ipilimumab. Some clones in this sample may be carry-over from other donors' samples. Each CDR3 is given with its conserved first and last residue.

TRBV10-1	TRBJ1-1	CASSTTANTEAFF
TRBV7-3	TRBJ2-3	CASSRTSGGADTQYF
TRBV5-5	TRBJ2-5	CASSPGLQETQYF
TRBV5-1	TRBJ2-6	CASSLIPTDSSGANVLTF
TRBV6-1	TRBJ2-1	CASAARWDEQFF
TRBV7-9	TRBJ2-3	CASSPVADTQYF
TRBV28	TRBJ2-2	CASRKGSGRTGELFF
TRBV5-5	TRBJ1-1	CASSWTQEPTEAFF
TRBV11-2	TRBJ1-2	CASSLRGLTAKANYGYTF
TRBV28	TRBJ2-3	CASTEPPSRDTQYF
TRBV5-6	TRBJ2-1	CASSPTGGSSKFF
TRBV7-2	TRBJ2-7	CASSLEVSGGYEQYF
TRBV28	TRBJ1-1	CASSLWTGLRNTEAFF
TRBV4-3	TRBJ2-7	CASSQGTGIPDEQYF
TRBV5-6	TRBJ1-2	CASSLVSYRVYGYTF
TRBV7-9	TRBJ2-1	CASSTGTRLQFF
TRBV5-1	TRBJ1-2	CASTPQAGSYGYTF
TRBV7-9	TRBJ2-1	CASTYPGRVNEQFF
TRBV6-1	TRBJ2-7	CASMAGDRFSYEQYF
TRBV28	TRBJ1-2	CASSAQLGAAYGYTF
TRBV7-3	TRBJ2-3	CASSLEGASDTQYF
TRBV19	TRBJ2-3	CASSSSHGGAFYTQYF
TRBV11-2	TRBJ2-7	CASSLYREYEQYF
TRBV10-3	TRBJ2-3	CAISELTGGTDTQYF
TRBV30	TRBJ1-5	CAWSSIGGNQPQHF
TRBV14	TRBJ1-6	CASSQGRHYNSPLHF
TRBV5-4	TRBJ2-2	CASRLAGGPSGELFF
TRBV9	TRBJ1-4	CASSVAPTGSLGKLFF
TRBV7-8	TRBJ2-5	CASSQRLAGAQETQYF
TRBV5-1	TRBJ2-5	CASSLNGRRETQYF
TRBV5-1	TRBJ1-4	CASSWGRGSEKLFF
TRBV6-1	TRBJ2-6	CALLGRPSGANVLTF
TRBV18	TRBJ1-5	CASSPGGQGNQPQHF
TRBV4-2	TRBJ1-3	CASSQVQASGNTIYF
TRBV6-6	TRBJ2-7	CASSYTSRDSEQYF